This TCR beta chain derives from a study of shared clonotypes between healthy human individuals. Whole-study context: The cohort had a couple of women and a few men, ages 18 to 49.

Method: immunoSEQ multiplex PCR; TCRdb's copy keeps in-frame clones and lacks some. The sample has roughly 500,000 clones, roughly 80% seen once. Donors comprised healthy HIV-negative adults lacking recent acute infections or vaccinations. General study points: A limitation of the genetic and exposure-history diversity represented arose from few donors.

Concerning this clone: Its specificity is not known.

This CDR3 has 15 residues. Per germline, CDR1 SGHDT and CDR2 YYEEEE. V was pared by 4 bases and J by 4 bases, with 7 bases of the junction left unmatched. The chain combines TRBV5-6 with TRBJ1-1; TRBD1 matches at 10 bases. This TCR came from a woman between 40 and 55 years old in good health. Some clones in this sample may be carry-over from other donors' samples. The sequenced material came from PBMCs. The DNA for the CDR3 is TGTGCCAGCAGCAGACCCGGACAGGGGGGCACTGAAGCTTTCTTT. Protein product: CASSRPGQGGTEAFF.